This paragraph covers one TCR beta chain sequence. These data come from a study of CD8 T cells in Susac syndrome. Reverse transcription of about 0.5 to 1 ug RNA used random hexamers. TCR beta CDR3 was amplified by immunoSEQ covering 54 Vbeta and 13 Jbeta. Using its own MiXCR run on the immunoSEQ multiplex PCR reads, TCRdb lists one record per CDR3 protein. The table lists about 76,000 distinct CDR3 sequences, around 90% of them singletons, with 0.5% to 0.6% in the top ten. The ends were cut back, 1 base at V and 4 bases at J, with 13 bases in the middle. Per germline, CDR1 MNHEY and CDR2 SMNVEV (reference sequence). There are 16 residues in the CDR3. TCR beta from blood CD8+ and CD4+ T cells was sequenced.

This chain uses TRBV27 with TRBJ2-2; D unresolved. This TCR was sampled from a human donor with multiple sclerosis. Sequenced material: CD8+ T cells from PBMCs. CDR3 DNA sequence: TGTGCCAGCAGTTTATGGGGTCAGACGTCCACCGGGGAGCTGTTTTTT. This encodes CASSLWGQTSTGELFF.